This T cell receptor (beta chain) was sequenced for a study of shared clonotypes between healthy human individuals. Across the study: Aged between 18 and 49, the donors were a couple of women and three men.

With regard to this clone: No antigen is known for it.

Germline V CDR1 and CDR2: MNHEY, SMNVEV (reference sequence). V lost 8 bases and J lost 6, with 8 bases in between. This CDR3 contains 11 residues. The naive CD8 population came from CD45RO-negative cells selected for CCR7, without terminally differentiated effector memory CD45RA+ cells. Per sorted-subset replicate PCR, input was roughly 200 ng DNA, representing tens of thousands of T cell genomes. Original processing notes: Filtering differed for immunoSEQ, which gave only junction sequences without quality scores. The protocol was immunoSEQ multiplex PCR, while the TCRdb copy is restricted to in-frame clones and leaves out a portion. V and J calls and clone size come straight from that table; D and trimming were deduced from the DNA. Altogether hundreds of thousands of clones are present, 90% to 95% being singletons, with the ten largest covering more than 20%. Overall study findings and caveats: A few donors held about 5% of naive CD4 clonotypes in common.

The chain is built from TRBV27 and TRBJ2-4; D not certain. This receptor was taken from a man aged 30 to 39 in good health. The sequencing input was naive CD8+ T cells sorted from blood. The CDR3 DNA reads as TGTGCCAGCCAAGGGATAAACATTCAGTACTTC. It is translated as CASQGINIQYF.